This TCR beta chain comes out of a study of cytomegalovirus exposure and HLA in healthy donors. Germline CDR1 reads SGHTA; CDR2 reads FQGNSA. Trimming removed 5 bases at V and 6 bases at J, with 26 bases between. The CDR3 sequence is 17 residues long. The method was immunoSEQ multiplex PCR; TCRdb's version includes in-frame clones alone and lacks a portion of them. The sample includes just under 75,000 clones, about 93% seen only once; the top ten take approximately 3%. Study findings and constraints: Diagnosis of cytomegalovirus status made by the classifier reportedly showed high specificity and sensitivity.

Notes on this clone: What it binds is not known.

V is TRBV7-2 and J is TRBJ2-7, with D possibly matching TRBD2 (7 bases). The TCR was taken from a young woman in good health and CMV-seropositive. The sequenced sample consisted of PBMCs. CDR3 in DNA: TGTGCCAGCAGCCCCGAACGTAGGGGTGCGGGGGCGTCCGAGCAGTACTTC. The encoded protein is CASSPERRGAGASEQYF. The full variable domain, with the rest looked up from reference TRBV7-2 and TRBJ2-7, is GAGVSQSPSNKVTEKGKDVELRCDPISGHTALYWYRQSLGQGLEFLIYFQGNSAPDKSGLPSDRFSAERTGGSVSTLTIQRTQQEDSAVYLCASSPERRGAGASEQYFGPGTRLTVT.